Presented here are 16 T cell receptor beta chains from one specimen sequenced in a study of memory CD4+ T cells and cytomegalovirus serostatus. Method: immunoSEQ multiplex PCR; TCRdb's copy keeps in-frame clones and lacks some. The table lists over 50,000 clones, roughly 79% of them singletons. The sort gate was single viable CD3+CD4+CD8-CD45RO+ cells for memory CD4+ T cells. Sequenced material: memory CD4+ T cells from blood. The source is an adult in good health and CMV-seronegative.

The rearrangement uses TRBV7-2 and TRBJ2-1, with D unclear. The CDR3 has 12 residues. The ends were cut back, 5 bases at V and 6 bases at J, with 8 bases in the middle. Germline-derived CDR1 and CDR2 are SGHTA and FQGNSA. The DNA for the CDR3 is TGTGCCAGCAGCAATATGCTCAATGAGCAGTTCTTC. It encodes CASSNMLNEQFF.

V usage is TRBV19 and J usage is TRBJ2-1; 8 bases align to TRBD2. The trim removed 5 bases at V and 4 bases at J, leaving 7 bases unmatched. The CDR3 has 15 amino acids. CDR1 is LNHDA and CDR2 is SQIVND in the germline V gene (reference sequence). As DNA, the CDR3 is TGTGCCAGTAGTCCCCGGACTAGCACGTACAATGAGCAGTTCTTC. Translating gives CASSPRTSTYNEQFF.

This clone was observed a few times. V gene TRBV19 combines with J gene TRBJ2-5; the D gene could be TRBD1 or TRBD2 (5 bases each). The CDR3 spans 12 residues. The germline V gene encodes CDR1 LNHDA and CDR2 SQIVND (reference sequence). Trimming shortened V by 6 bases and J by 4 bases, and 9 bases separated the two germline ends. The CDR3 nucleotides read TGTGCCAGTAGACAGGCGGGAGAGACCCAGTACTTC. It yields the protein CASRQAGETQYF.

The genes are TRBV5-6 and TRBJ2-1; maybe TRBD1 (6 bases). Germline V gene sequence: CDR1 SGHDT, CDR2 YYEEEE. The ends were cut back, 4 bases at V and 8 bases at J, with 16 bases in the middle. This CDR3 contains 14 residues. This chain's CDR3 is CASSQITGIDEQFF. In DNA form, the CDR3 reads TGTGCCAGCAGCCAAATTACAGGGATAGATGAGCAGTTCTTC.

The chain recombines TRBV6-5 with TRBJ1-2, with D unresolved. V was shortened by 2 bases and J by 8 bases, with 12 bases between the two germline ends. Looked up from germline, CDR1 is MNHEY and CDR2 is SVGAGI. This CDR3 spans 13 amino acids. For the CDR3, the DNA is TGTGCCAGCAGTTACGGGGTAGAGTGGGGCTACACCTTC. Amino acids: CASSYGVEWGYTF.

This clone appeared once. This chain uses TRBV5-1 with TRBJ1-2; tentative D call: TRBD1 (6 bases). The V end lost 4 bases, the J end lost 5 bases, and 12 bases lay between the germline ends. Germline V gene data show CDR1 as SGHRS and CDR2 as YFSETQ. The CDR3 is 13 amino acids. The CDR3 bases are TGCGCCAGCAGCCTGGGACACTATTATGGCTACACCTTC. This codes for CASSLGHYYGYTF.

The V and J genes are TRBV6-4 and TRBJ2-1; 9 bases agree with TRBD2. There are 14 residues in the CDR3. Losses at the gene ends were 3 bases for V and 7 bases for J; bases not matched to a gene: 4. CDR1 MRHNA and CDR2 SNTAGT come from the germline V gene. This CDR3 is CASSDSGRRNEQFF. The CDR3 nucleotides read TGTGCCAGCAGTGATAGCGGGAGAAGAAATGAGCAGTTCTTC.

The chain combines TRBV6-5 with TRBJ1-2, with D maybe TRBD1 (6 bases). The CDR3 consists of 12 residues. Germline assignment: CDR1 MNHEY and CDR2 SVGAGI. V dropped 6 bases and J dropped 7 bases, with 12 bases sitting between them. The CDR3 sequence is CASRTTGIGYTF. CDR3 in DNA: TGTGCCAGCAGGACAACAGGGATTGGCTACACCTTC.

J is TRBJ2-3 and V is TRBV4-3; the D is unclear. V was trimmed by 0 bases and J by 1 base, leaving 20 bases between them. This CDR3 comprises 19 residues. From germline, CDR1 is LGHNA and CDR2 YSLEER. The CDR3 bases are TGCGCCAGCAGCCAAGATCTCCCCCACGCGGTTGTTCGCACAGATACGCAGTATTTT. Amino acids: CASSQDLPHAVVRTDTQYF.

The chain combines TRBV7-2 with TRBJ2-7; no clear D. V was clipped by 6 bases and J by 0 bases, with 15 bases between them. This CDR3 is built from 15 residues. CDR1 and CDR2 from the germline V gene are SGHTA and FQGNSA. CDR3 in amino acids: CASSSARAVSYEQYF. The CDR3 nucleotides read TGTGCCAGCAGTTCAGCAAGGGCGGTCTCCTACGAGCAGTACTTC.

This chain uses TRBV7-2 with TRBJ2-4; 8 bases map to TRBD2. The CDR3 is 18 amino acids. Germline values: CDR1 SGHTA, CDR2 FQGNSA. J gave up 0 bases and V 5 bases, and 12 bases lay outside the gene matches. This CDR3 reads CASSPRGGQIIAKNIQYF. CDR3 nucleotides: TGTGCCAGCAGCCCCCGGGGGGGCCAGATCATAGCCAAAAACATTCAGTACTTC.

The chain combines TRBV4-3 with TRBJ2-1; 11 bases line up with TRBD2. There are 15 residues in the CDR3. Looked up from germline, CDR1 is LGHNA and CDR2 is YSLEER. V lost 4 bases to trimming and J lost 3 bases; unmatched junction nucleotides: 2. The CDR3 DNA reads TGCGCCAGCAGCCCCACTAGCGGGAGCTACAATGAGCAGTTCTTC. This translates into CASSPTSGSYNEQFF.

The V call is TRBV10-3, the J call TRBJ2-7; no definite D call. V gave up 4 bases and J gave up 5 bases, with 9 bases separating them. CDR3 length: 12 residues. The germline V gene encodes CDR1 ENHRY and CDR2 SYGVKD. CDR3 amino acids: CAISVGRDEQYF. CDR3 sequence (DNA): TGTGCCATCAGTGTTGGACGCGACGAGCAGTACTTC.

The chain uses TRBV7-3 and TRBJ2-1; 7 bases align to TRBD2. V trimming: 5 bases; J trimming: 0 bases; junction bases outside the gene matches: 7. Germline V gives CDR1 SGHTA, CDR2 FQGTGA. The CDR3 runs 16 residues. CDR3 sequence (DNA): TGTGCCAGCAGCCCCCACGGGGGGACCTCCTACAATGAGCAGTTCTTC. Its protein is CASSPHGGTSYNEQFF.

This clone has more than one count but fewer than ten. CDR3 region: CASSLNGAVTEAFF. In nucleotides, the CDR3 is TGTGCCAGCAGCTTGAATGGGGCAGTCACTGAAGCTTTCTTT. This sequence joins TRBV5-6 and TRBJ1-1, with D maybe TRBD1 (5 bases). Looked up from germline, CDR1 is SGHDT and CDR2 is YYEEEE. This CDR3 comprises 14 residues. Trimming shortened V by 1 base and J by 4 bases, and 11 bases separated the two germline ends.

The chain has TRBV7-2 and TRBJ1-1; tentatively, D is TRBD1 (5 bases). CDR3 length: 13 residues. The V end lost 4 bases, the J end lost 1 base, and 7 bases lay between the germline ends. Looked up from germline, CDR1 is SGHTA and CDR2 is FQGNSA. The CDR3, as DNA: TGTGCCAGCAGCTACGACAGGAACACTGAAGCTTTCTTT. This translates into CASSYDRNTEAFF.